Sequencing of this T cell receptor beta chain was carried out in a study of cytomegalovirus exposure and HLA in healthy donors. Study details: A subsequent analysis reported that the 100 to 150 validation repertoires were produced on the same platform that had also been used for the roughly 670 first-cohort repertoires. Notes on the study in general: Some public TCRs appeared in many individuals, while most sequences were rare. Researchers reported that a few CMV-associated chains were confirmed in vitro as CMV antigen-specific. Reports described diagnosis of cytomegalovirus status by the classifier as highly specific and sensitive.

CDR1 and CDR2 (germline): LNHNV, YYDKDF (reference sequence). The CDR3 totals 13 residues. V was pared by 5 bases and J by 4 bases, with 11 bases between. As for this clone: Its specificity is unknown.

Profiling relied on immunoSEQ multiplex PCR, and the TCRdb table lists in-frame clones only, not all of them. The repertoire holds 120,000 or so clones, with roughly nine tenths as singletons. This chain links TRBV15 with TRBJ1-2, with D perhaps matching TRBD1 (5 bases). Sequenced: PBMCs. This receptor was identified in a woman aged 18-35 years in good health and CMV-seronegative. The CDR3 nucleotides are TGTGCCACCAGCGGGGACTCGGGCTATGGCTACACCTTC. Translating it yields CATSGDSGYGYTF.